This T cell receptor (beta chain) was obtained from a study of CD8 T cells in ankylosing spondylitis. Overall study findings and caveats: The clones that were linked to disease were reported to be significantly enriched in matched synovial fluid samples from ankylosing spondylitis patients.

V was pared by 5 bases and J by 4 bases, with 14 bases between. CDR3 length: 14 residues. Germline V CDR1 and CDR2: LGHNT, FRNRAP. This clonotype was observed at least ten times. Its specificity is unknown. Using its own MiXCR run on the 5' RACE reads, TCRdb lists one record per CDR3 protein. The repertoire has 200,000 to 300,000 distinct CDR3 sequences, under 8.5% of them found once; the top ten carry 4.5% to 5%. The rearrangement uses TRBV12-5 and TRBJ1-1; weak D call: TRBD1 (5 bases). The sequencing input was blood, either unsorted or a sorted T cell fraction (not recorded which). This clonotype was obtained from a female donor with ankylosing spondylitis or in good health (not recorded which). CDR3 loop: CASGPTGRGTEAFF. CDR3 DNA: TGTGCTAGTGGTCCCACGGGGAGGGGCACTGAAGCTTTCTTT.